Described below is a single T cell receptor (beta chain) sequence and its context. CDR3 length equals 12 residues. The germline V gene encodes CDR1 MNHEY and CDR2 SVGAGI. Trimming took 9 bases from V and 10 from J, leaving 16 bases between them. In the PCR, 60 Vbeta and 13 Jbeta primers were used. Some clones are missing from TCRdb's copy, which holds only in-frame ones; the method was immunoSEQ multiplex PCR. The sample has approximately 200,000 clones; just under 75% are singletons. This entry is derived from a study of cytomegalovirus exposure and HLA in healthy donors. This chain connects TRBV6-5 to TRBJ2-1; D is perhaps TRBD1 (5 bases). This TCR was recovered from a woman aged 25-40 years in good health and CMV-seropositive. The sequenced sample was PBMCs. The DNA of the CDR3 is TGTGCCAGTTCTCCCAAGGGGCTCGAGCAGTTCTTC. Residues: CASSPKGLEQFF.